A single sample is the source of the 24 T cell receptor beta chains below, sequenced in a study of response to subunit inactivated influenza vaccine. TCRdb reprocessed the RT-PCR reads via MiXCR and lists one record per CDR3 protein. The sample lists hundreds of thousands of distinct CDR3 sequences; 18% were seen once. The sample consisted of PBMCs from blood, taken 4 to 6 days after vaccination. The source of these receptors is a man aged 50-60 years who received an inactivated influenza vaccine.

CDR3 nucleotide sequence: TGCAGTGCTAGAGATCCACAGGGGACCGGGGAGCTGTTTTTT. The encoded protein is CSARDPQGTGELFF. This chain links TRBV20-1 with TRBJ2-2; 7 positions agree with TRBD1. Germline V gives CDR1 DFQATT, CDR2 SNEGSKA (reference sequence). The CDR3 totals 14 residues. V was clipped by 0 bases and J by 5 bases; unmatched bases: 3.

This chain connects TRBV3-1 to TRBJ2-2; tentatively, D is TRBD1 (5 bases). V lost 1 base, J lost 5 bases, and 11 bases lay in between. The length of the CDR3 is 15 residues. Germline CDR1 is LGHDT and CDR2 is YNNKEL (reference sequence). For the CDR3, the DNA is TGTGCCAGCAGCCAAGTAGGGGCATGGACCGGGGAGCTGTTTTTT. Translation: CASSQVGAWTGELFF.

This clonotype has just a few counts. The chain combines TRBV20-1 with TRBJ1-1, with a tentative D call TRBD1 (6 bases). Germline values: CDR1 DFQATT, CDR2 SNEGSKA (reference sequence). The germline V and J ends were trimmed by 8 bases and 4 bases, with 17 bases remaining between them. This CDR3 has 13 amino acids. CDR3 region: CSISNRVGTEAFF. For the CDR3, the DNA is TGCAGTATATCGAACAGGGTTGGCACTGAAGCTTTCTTT.

This clonotype showed up just a few times. J is TRBJ1-1 and V is TRBV12-3 or TRBV12-4; 11 nucleotides line up with TRBD1. The junction had 1 base not matched to a gene; V was cut back by 6 bases and J by 4 bases. This CDR3 is built from 13 residues. The CDR3 protein is CASRGTGGTEAFF. In DNA form, the CDR3 reads TGTGCCAGCAGAGGGACAGGGGGCACTGAAGCTTTCTTT.

The genes are TRBV28 and TRBJ2-7; D unresolved. Between the trimmed V and J ends, which lost 5 bases and 12 bases, there was a span of 11 bases. This CDR3 is built from 10 residues. The germline V gene has CDR1 MDHEN and CDR2 SYDVKM. CDR3 residues: CASSEEDTYF. CDR3 sequence (DNA): TGTGCCAGCAGTGAAGAAGACACGTACTTC.

This clonotype showed up just a few times. The chain combines TRBV29-1 with TRBJ2-1; TRBD1 is a possible D gene (6 bases). The CDR3 loop spans 15 amino acids. V was pared by 0 bases and J by 8 bases, with 17 bases between. Germline V CDR1 and CDR2: SQVTM, ANQGSEA. DNA of the CDR3: TGCAGCGTTGAAGATGTGCGTAGGGGGTCGGATGAGCAGTTCTTC. Its protein product is CSVEDVRRGSDEQFF.

This clonotype was detected a few times. This chain links TRBV9 with TRBJ2-5; no clear D gene. CDR1 is SGDLS, CDR2 YYNGEE, per germline. The CDR3 is 15 residues long. Trimming left V 0 bases short and J 5 bases short, with 14 bases between. This chain's CDR3 is CASSVAVGLGETQYF. CDR3 DNA: TGTGCCAGCAGCGTAGCTGTGGGGTTGGGCGAGACCCAGTACTTC.

The table lists this clonotype with a few counts. The CDR3 DNA reads TGTGCCAGCAGCTACGGTCGGGGTGGTGGGTACTATGAGCAGTTCTTC. It yields the protein CASSYGRGGGYYEQFF. J is TRBJ2-1 and V is TRBV5-6; D might be TRBD2 (5 bases). Germline assignment: CDR1 SGHDT and CDR2 YYEEEE. V lost 3 bases to trimming and J lost 8 bases, with 21 bases between them. The CDR3 extends over 16 amino acids.

This clonotype was found many times. The rearrangement uses TRBV6-1 and TRBJ1-2; tentatively, D is TRBD1 (5 bases). Trimming cost V 2 bases and J 0 bases, with 13 bases left between them. Per the germline V gene, CDR1 is MNHNS and CDR2 is SASEGT. The CDR3 extends over 16 amino acids. This CDR3 reads CASSETVRGANYGYTF. The CDR3 DNA is TGTGCCAGCAGTGAAACCGTTCGGGGGGCTAACTATGGCTACACCTTC.

This clonotype was seen ten or more times. The V gene is TRBV20-1, the J gene TRBJ1-5; TRBD1 might be the D (5 bases). Germline V lookup: CDR1 DFQATT, CDR2 SNEGSKA (reference sequence). Trimming took off 2 bases at V and 4 bases at J, with 6 bases between the two ends. CDR3 length: 12 amino acids. CDR3 protein: CSARSGNQPQHF. CDR3 nucleotides: TGCAGTGCTAGATCAGGGAATCAGCCCCAGCATTTT.

The chain couples TRBV20-1 to TRBJ2-1, with 8 bases lining up with TRBD1. The V gene's germline CDR1 is DFQATT and CDR2 SNEGSKA (reference sequence). The V and J ends lost 4 bases and 6 bases, in that order; junction bases with no gene match: 5. There are 13 residues in the CDR3. CDR3 nucleotide sequence: TGCAGTGCTACTTGGACAGGGACCAATGAGCAGTTCTTC. Protein product: CSATWTGTNEQFF.

V usage is TRBV20-1 and J usage is TRBJ2-5, with TRBD2 matching over 9 bases. In germline, CDR1 is DFQATT, CDR2 SNEGSKA (reference sequence). The CDR3 runs to 17 residues. With 3 bases clipped from V and 3 bases from J, the junction kept 14 bases outside the gene matches. CDR3 coding DNA: TGCAGTGCTAGCAGGCTAGCGGGATGGCAAAGGAAAGAGACCCAGTACTTC. Translating gives CSASRLAGWQRKETQYF.

The J gene is TRBJ2-3, the V gene TRBV20-1; TRBD2 agrees at 8 bases. Germline assignment: CDR1 DFQATT and CDR2 SNEGSKA (reference sequence). This CDR3 is built from 15 residues. Trimming at V came to 5 bases and at J to 0 bases, leaving 7 bases not matched to a gene. The CDR3 reads CSARKRGPSTDTQYF. The DNA for the CDR3 is TGCAGTGCTCGTAAGCGGGGGCCTAGCACAGATACGCAGTATTTT.

The V and J genes are TRBV7-2 and TRBJ2-7; 10 nucleotides agree with TRBD1. V was clipped by 5 bases and J by 2 bases; unmatched bases: 6. The CDR3 is made up of 15 amino acids. Germline V CDR1 and CDR2: SGHTA, FQGNSA. As DNA, the CDR3 is TGTGCCAGCAGCGTGGGTGGGACAGGGGCCTACGAGCAGTACTTC. Its protein is CASSVGGTGAYEQYF.

The chain employs TRBV18 and TRBJ2-2; D might be TRBD1 or TRBD2, each matching 5 bases. V was cut by 6 bases and J by 3 bases, with 11 bases left in between. Per the germline V gene, CDR1 is KGHSH and CDR2 is LQKENI. The CDR3 loop spans 14 amino acids. The chain's CDR3 is CASSHRGDTGELFF. The CDR3 DNA reads TGTGCCAGCTCCCATAGAGGGGACACCGGGGAGCTGTTTTTT.

The chain carries TRBV5-6 and TRBJ2-5, with 7 bases fitting TRBD1. The CDR3 consists of 15 residues. V dropped 0 bases and J dropped 6; count of bases not matched to a gene: 8. The germline gives CDR1 SGHDT, CDR2 YYEEEE. The DNA of the CDR3 is TGTGCCAGCAGCTTGGGGCAGGGGGTAGTGAAGACCCAGTACTTC. Its protein product is CASSLGQGVVKTQYF. Full variable domain (outside the CDR3, taken from reference TRBV5-6 and TRBJ2-5): DAGVTQSPTHLIKTRGQQVTLRCSPKSGHDTVSWYQQALGQGPQFIFQYYEEEERQRGNFPDRFSGHQFPNYSSELNVNALLLGDSALYLCASSLGQGVVKTQYFGPGTRLLVL.

The chain combines TRBV5-1 with TRBJ2-1, with 7 nucleotides matching TRBD2. The CDR3 is 16 amino acids. Trimming at V came to 6 bases and at J to 5 bases, leaving 14 bases not matched to a gene. Germline V gives CDR1 SGHRS, CDR2 YFSETQ. Here the CDR3 DNA reads TGCGCCAGCACCCCGGAAGAGGGAGGGCCCCACAATGAGCAGTTCTTC. It is translated as CASTPEEGGPHNEQFF.

This clonotype has only a few counts. The chain's CDR3 is CASSLVVVGTEAFF. The CDR3 DNA is TGCGCCAGCAGCTTGGTGGTGGTTGGCACTGAAGCTTTCTTT. The gene calls are TRBV5-1 and TRBJ1-1; D not resolved. Trimming left V 0 bases short and J 4 bases short, with 10 bases between. The CDR3 loop spans 14 amino acids. Looked up from germline, CDR1 is SGHRS and CDR2 is YFSETQ.

This clonotype occurred once. The chain recombines TRBV13 with TRBJ2-1; 10 nucleotides line up with TRBD2. The CDR3 sequence is 16 residues long. The ends lost 6 bases at V and 1 base at J; junction bases unmatched: 6. Germline V lookup: CDR1 PRHDT, CDR2 FYEKMQ (reference sequence). The chain's CDR3 is CASRPRLAGSYNEQFF. CDR3 DNA sequence: TGTGCCAGCAGACCCAGACTAGCGGGTTCCTACAATGAGCAGTTCTTC.

This clonotype was counted only a few times. J is TRBJ1-2 and V is TRBV12-3 or TRBV12-4; D remains ambiguous. V was trimmed by 4 bases and J by 4 bases, leaving 13 bases between them. The CDR3 runs 14 residues. CDR3 residues: CASSSGSAGYGYTF. CDR3 DNA sequence: TGTGCCAGCAGTTCCGGGTCAGCGGGCTATGGCTACACCTTC.

V is TRBV18 and J is TRBJ2-3; a possible D gene is TRBD1 (5 bases). The germline V and J ends were trimmed by 10 bases and 2 bases, with 13 bases remaining between them. CDR1 is KGHSH and CDR2 is LQKENI in the germline V gene. The CDR3 contains 13 residues. CDR3 DNA sequence: TGTGCCACCTCGACAGCTTTCACAGATACGCAGTATTTT. Encoded protein: CATSTAFTDTQYF.

The gene calls are TRBV3-1 and TRBJ2-7, with no clear D. Germline V CDR1 and CDR2: LGHDT, YNNKEL (reference sequence). V lost 4 bases to trimming and J lost 5 bases, with 9 bases between them. The CDR3 totals 12 residues. The CDR3 is CASSRSENEQYF. The CDR3 DNA follows: TGTGCCAGCAGCCGCTCAGAAAACGAGCAGTACTTC.

The chain is built from TRBV12-3 or TRBV12-4 and TRBJ2-7, with 10 nucleotides matching TRBD1. V trimming: 6 bases; J trimming: 4 bases; junction bases outside the gene matches: 9. The CDR3 runs to 15 residues. The CDR3 loop reads CASSYIRQGAYEQYF. The DNA of the CDR3 is TGTGCCAGCAGCTACATTAGACAGGGGGCTTACGAGCAGTACTTC.

The CDR3: CASNKLAGVGEQYF. For the CDR3, the DNA is TGTGCCAGCAACAAACTAGCGGGAGTGGGCGAGCAGTACTTC. The V call is TRBV7-2, the J call TRBJ2-7; 11 positions match TRBD2. CDR3 length: 14 amino acids. V lost 7 bases to trimming and J lost 6 bases; unmatched junction nucleotides: 8. Per germline, CDR1 SGHTA and CDR2 FQGNSA.